The sequence of this T cell receptor (beta chain) was determined in a study of blood T cell repertoires in COVID-19 (dated by TCRdb to the early 2020s). For the wider study: Samples covering the acute and convalescent phases of COVID-19 were provided by collaborators in the United States, Italy and Spain. The repertoires were released in a freely available public database meant as a resource for research on the immune response to SARS-CoV-2. A de-identified subject ID, COVID-19 status, age in years and sex were almost always included in the sample metadata. Where available, HLA class I and class II types were taken from metadata supplied by the sample provider and were not determined by assay-based typing. The samples were drawn from the first 160 participants of the ongoing ImmuneRACE study and from over 950 subjects provided by 6 global collaborators. The dataset comprised deeply sampled blood TCRbeta repertoires from subjects exposed to, actively infected with, or recovered from COVID-19. The prospective study material was composed of cDNA or gDNA derived from T cells, B-cell-depleted T cells, or PBMCs. The full study reports these points: Clinical and demographic metadata were provided uncurated, with the amount varying by source and participant.

The immunoSEQ Assay, a bias-controlled multiplex PCR, was used to amplify TCRbeta CDR3 regions from genomic DNA. In the original analysis: The number of nucleated cells in each sample was estimated from the amplification of reference gene primers within the assay. To quantify the absolute abundance of each unique TCRbeta CDR3 rearrangement, sequence reads were collapsed and filtered. For each sample, productive Simpson clonality was calculated as the square root of Simpson's diversity index across productive rearrangements. As stored in TCRdb, this immuneACCESS dataset retains in-frame rearrangements with V and J assigned. A fraction of the clones does not appear; measured against another copy, unresolved V genes explain less than half of the discrepancy, and the remainder lacks a known reason. V, J and clone size derive from that table, while D and trimming were established from the DNA sequence. For this sample the table gives over 200,000 clones, of which around four fifths were detected only once. Of the sample, approximately 2.6% is held by the ten largest clones.

Collaborating institutions collected whole blood in K2EDTA tubes following their own protocols. For TCRbeta analysis, collaborators shipped samples in one of three forms: frozen whole blood, isolated PBMCs, or DNA extracted from either of those sample types. V is trimmed back by 9 bases and J by 2 bases, and the junction contains 4 bases that no gene match accounts for. Reading from cysteine to phenylalanine, the CDR3 counts 13 amino acids. The retained sequence is limited to the CDR3, 39 bases, with the frame set at the first base. This clone occurred once. Its specific antigen is unknown. One base away there is no much larger clone; base qualities are not given.

This TCR was recovered from an older woman with active or convalescent COVID-19. Sequenced input: peripheral blood. This receptor chain uses TRBV12-3 or TRBV12-4 and TRBJ1-1, and 9 bases in between align with TRBD1. The sequence in DNA is TGTGCCAGACAGGGGGCGAGCAACACTGAAGCTTTCTTT. Its product reads: CARQGASNTEAFF.